Given below is one T cell receptor (beta chain) in context. Antigen: not known. cDNA encoding TCR beta was synthesized via 5'RACE template switching incorporating UMIs. TCRdb re-called the 5' RACE reads and catalogs CDR3 proteins one per entry, DNA excluded. Its clone listing holds hundreds of thousands of distinct CDR3 sequences. This specimen belongs to a study of T cells expressing NK-cell markers. The overall study: HCMV serostatus: most of the eight sequenced donors positive, one negative. Findings and limits, study-wide: These clonotypes, the leaders elsewhere, also led the CD3+CD56-NKG2C+ fraction in several donors.

Germline lookup yields CDR1 LNHDA and CDR2 SQIVND (reference sequence). This CDR3 contains 17 residues. Specimen: blood T cells: a sorted CD56 or NKG2C T cell subset, CD4+ or CD8+ T cells, or bulk PBMC T cells (not recorded which). This receptor was taken from a young man in good health. This chain joins TRBV19 and TRBJ2-1; TCRdb calls TRBD2, which cannot be checked without DNA. CDR3 residues: CASSPTPGLADGNEQFF.